This TCR beta chain came from a study of OX40 agonist ivuxolimab in advanced cancers. General notes on the study: Ivuxolimab was a fully human IgG2 agonistic monoclonal antibody targeting the costimulatory receptor OX40 (CD134). Patients were allowed to have had prior anti-PD-1, anti-PD-L1 or anti-CTLA-4 therapy, and around 43% of the dose-escalation patients had been treated with checkpoint inhibitors. The point of sequencing TCRbeta in the periphery was to test whether ivuxolimab changed TCR sequence diversity and drove clonal T-cell expansion. Partial responses occurred in three dose-escalation patients: two with cutaneous melanoma and one with hepatocellular carcinoma. In the dose-escalation cohort, around four fifths of patients were male, and the mean age was roughly 60 years with a range of roughly 20 to 80. The paper describes the monotherapy dose-escalation part (N of about 50 patients) of the phase I trial of ivuxolimab. Of the approximately 54 patients in dose escalation, about 20 had hepatocellular carcinoma, some 15 had melanoma, 9 had renal cell carcinoma and 9 had head and neck cancer. Intravenous ivuxolimab was administered to patients every 2 weeks at six dose levels: 0.01, 0.1, 0.3, 1.5, 3 and 10 mg/kg. The paper's findings and limits, for the study overall: Antigen specificity was not determined for the clonally expanded peripheral T cells. After ivuxolimab, expanded clones were on average more numerous among CD8+ T cells than among CD4+ T cells. Clonal expansion of both CD4+ and CD8+ blood T cells was observed from baseline to week 6 at doses 0.1 to 3.0 mg/kg. Low levels of normalized T-cell clonal expansion were also seen in some patients who did not respond. Partial responders in the 0.1-3.0 mg/kg groups had among the lowest normalized peripheral clonal expansion, especially among CD8+ T cells.

As regards this clone: Its recognized antigen is unknown. The sample holds no much larger clone one base away, and base qualities are not on file.

Genomic DNA was extracted from sorted cells for sequencing of the TCRbeta CDR3 region. TCRbeta CDR3 regions were sequenced using the immunoSEQ Assay. Imported from immuneACCESS, the table was reduced by TCRdb to in-frame sequences with V and J called. These copies leave out some clones; in studies compared against another copy, an unresolved V gene accounts for under half, and the cause of the remainder is not known. Present in this sample are tens of thousands of clones, 75% to 85% of which were seen just once. Less than 20% of the sample lies in the top ten. The trial excluded patients who had a history of autoimmune disease or were on systemic immunosuppression. In every dose cohort, peripheral blood was drawn for TCR sequencing at baseline, cycle 4 day 1, and cycle 7 day 1. Samples came from an open-label, multicenter, first-in-human phase I dose-escalation trial of ivuxolimab. Adults with locally advanced or metastatic melanoma, renal cell, hepatocellular, or head and neck squamous cell carcinoma were enrolled in the trial. CD4+ and CD8+ T cells were sorted separately from peripheral blood before TCR sequencing.

The germline V gene (reference sequence) gives CDR1 as LNHDA and CDR2 as SQIVND. V gives up 3 bases and J gives up 0 bases, and the segment between their germline ends measures 17 bases. CDR3 length: 17 amino acids, cysteine to phenylalanine. Of the read, only the CDR3 DNA is kept; its 51 bases are in frame from base 1. This specimen consisted of CD4+ or CD8+ T cells sorted from blood, obtained in a trial of the OX40 agonist ivuxolimab. The sequence was obtained from an adult with an advanced solid tumor such as melanoma, head and neck, liver or kidney cancer. Rearrangement joined TRBV19 to TRBJ1-2, and possibly TRBD1, on 5 matching bases. The CDR3 amino acid sequence is: CASSIFQGDSTNYGYTF. The DNA is as follows: TGTGCCAGTAGTATCTTCCAGGGAGACAGCACTAACTATGGCTACACCTTC.